The rows below give T cell receptor beta chains drawn from one sample of a study of persistence of HIV-infected CD4 T cells. The assay was immunoSEQ multiplex PCR, and TCRdb's table has in-frame clones only and misses some. The sample has roughly 45,000 clones, about 90% seen once. These receptors lack a known antigen. Specimen: CD4+ T cells sorted from PBMCs after roughly 18-hour stimulation, collected from a patient who received antiretroviral therapy. These receptors were obtained from an adult man with HIV who was CMV-seropositive. Each CDR3 is given without its conserved first and last residue. Rows give clone size only sometimes, using once, few, many, or a class for an expanded clone.

TRBV28,TRBJ1-6,14,NA,ASSLLDRGPNSPLH
TRBV2,TRBJ2-4,9,few,ASGEKNIQY
TRBV5-4,TRBJ2-7,14,NA,ASSLGGARDSYEQY
TRBV5-6,TRBJ1-2,12,NA,ASSLEQGNYGYT
TRBV9,TRBJ1-2,11,NA,ASNPGGYRGYT
TRBV5-1,TRBJ1-1,13,NA,ASSLGDLVNTEAF
TRBV3-1/TRBV3-2,TRBJ1-1,12,NA,ASSQEEGTTEAF
TRBV19,TRBJ1-2,12,NA,ASTRDRGDYGYT
TRBV19,TRBJ1-4,12,NA,ASSLQGTNEKLF
TRBV21-1,TRBJ2-7,13,NA,ASSKAGPGGYEQY
TRBV18,TRBJ1-4,13,NA,ASRTGQENQKKLF
TRBV6-6,TRBJ1-1,12,NA,ASSYQEMNTEAF
TRBV7-2,TRBJ2-6,11,NA,ASSSYGANVLT
TRBV28,TRBJ2-1,12,NA,ASSLGAGPNEQF